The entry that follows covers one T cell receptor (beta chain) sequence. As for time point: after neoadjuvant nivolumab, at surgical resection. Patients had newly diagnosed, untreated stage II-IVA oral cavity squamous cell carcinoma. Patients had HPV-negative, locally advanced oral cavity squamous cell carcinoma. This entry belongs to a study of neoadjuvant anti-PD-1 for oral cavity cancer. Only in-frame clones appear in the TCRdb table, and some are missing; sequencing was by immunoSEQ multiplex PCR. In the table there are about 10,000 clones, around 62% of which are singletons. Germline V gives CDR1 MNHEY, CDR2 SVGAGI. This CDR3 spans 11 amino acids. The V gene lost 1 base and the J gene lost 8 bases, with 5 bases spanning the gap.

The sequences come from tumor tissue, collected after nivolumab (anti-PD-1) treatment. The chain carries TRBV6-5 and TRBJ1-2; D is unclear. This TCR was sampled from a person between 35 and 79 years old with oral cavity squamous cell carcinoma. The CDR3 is CASSYLGGYTF. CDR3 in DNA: TGTGCCAGCAGTTACTTGGGCGGCTACACCTTC.